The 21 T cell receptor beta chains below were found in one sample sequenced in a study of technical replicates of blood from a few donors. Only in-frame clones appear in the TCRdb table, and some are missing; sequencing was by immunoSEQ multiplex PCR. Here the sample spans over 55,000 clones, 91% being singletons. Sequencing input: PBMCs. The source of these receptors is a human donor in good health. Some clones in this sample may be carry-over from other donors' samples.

The DNA for the CDR3 is TGTGCCAGCAGCTTTCGGCAGGGTGCGGGAGGTCTCACAGATACGCAGTATTTT. Translation gives CASSFRQGAGGLTDTQYF. This rearrangement joins TRBV7-2 to TRBJ2-3; 8 bases are a match to TRBD2. This CDR3 region has 18 residues. Germline V lookup: CDR1 SGHTA, CDR2 FQGNSA. Losses at the gene ends were 3 bases for V and 2 bases for J; bases not matched to a gene: 13.

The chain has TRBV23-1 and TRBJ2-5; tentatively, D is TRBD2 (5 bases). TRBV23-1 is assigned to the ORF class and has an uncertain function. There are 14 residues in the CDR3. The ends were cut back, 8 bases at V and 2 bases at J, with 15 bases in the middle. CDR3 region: CASGCSVGQETQYF. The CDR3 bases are TGCGCCAGCGGGTGTAGCGTCGGACAAGAGACCCAGTACTTC.

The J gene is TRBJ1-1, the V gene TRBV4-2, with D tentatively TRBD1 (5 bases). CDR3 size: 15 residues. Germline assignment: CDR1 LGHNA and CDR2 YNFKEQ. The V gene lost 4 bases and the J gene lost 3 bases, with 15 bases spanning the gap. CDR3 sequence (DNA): TGTGCCAGCAGCCGCGGGCCGACGGGGGACACTGAAGCTTTCTTT. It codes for CASSRGPTGDTEAFF.

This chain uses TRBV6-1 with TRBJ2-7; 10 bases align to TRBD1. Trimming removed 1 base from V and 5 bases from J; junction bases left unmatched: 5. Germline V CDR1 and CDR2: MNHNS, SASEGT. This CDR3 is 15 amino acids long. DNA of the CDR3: TGTGCCAGCAGTGAAGAGGGACAGGGGTCCCACGAGCAGTACTTC. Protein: CASSEEGQGSHEQYF.

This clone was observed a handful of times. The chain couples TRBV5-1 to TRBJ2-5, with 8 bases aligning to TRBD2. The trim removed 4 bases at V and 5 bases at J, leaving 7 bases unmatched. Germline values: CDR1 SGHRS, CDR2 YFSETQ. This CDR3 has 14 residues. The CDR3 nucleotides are TGCGCCAGCAGCCCCAGCGGGAGAGGGGAGACCCAGTACTTC. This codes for CASSPSGRGETQYF.

CDR3 DNA: TGTGCCAGCTCACCACCTGTGCTAACTCCTCGCTACAATGAGCAGTTCTTC. This translates into CASSPPVLTPRYNEQFF. The chain combines TRBV18 with TRBJ2-1; D unclear. The CDR3 is 17 residues long. Trimming shortened V by 0 bases and J by 3 bases, and 15 bases separated the two germline ends. Per the germline V gene, CDR1 is KGHSH and CDR2 is LQKENI.

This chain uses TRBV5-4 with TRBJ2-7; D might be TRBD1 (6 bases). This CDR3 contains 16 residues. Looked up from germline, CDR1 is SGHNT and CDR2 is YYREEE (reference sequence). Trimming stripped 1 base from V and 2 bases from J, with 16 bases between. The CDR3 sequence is CASSLSGQLTPYEQYF. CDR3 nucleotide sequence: TGTGCCAGCAGCTTGTCAGGACAGTTGACACCCTACGAGCAGTACTTC.

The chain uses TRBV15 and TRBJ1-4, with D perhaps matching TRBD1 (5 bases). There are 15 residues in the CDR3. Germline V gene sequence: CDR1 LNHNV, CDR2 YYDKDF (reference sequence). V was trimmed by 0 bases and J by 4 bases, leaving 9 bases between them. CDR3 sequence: CATSRDQGLNEKLFF. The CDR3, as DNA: TGTGCCACCAGCAGAGACCAGGGCCTTAATGAAAAACTGTTTTTT.

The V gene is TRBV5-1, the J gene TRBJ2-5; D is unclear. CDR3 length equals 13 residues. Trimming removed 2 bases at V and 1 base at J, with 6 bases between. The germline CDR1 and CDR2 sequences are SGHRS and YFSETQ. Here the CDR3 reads CASSFGSQETQYF. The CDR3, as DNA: TGCGCCAGCAGCTTTGGCAGCCAAGAGACCCAGTACTTC.

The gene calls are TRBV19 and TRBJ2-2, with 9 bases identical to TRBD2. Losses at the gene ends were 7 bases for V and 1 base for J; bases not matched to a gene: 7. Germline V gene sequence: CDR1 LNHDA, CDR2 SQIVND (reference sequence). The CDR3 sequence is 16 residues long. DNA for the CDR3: TGTGCCAGTACCAGGGGACTAGCTCTGAACACCGGGGAGCTGTTTTTT. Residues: CASTRGLALNTGELFF. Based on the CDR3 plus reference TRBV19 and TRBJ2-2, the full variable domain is DGGITQSPKYLFRKEGQNVTLSCEQNLNHDAMYWYRQDPGQGLRLIYYSQIVNDFQKGDIAEGYSVSREKKESFPLTVTSAQKNPTAFYLCASTRGLALNTGELFFGEGSRLTVL.

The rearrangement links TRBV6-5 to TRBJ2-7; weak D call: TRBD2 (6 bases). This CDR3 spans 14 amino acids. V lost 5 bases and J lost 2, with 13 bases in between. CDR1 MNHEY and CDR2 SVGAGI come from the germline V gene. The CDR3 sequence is CASSQLTRTYEQYF. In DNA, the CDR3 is TGTGCCAGCAGTCAATTGACTAGAACCTACGAGCAGTACTTC.

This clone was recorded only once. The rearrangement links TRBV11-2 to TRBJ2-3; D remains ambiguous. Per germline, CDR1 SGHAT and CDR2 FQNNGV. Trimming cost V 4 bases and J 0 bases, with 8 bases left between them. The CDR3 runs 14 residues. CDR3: CASSSFGSTDTQYF. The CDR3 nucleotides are TGTGCCAGCAGCTCATTCGGGAGCACAGATACGCAGTATTTT.

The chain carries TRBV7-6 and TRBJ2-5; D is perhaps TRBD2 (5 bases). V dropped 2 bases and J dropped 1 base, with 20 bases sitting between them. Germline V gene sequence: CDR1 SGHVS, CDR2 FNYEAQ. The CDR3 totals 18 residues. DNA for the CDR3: TGTGCCAGCAGCTTACCGGAACGGGGAACCGGAGGCCAAGAGACCCAGTACTTC. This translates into CASSLPERGTGGQETQYF.

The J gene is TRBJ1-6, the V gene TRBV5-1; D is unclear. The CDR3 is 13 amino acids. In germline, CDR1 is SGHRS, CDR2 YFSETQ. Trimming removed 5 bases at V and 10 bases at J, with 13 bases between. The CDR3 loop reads CASRIDGSSPLHF. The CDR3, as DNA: TGCGCCAGCAGGATCGACGGGAGCTCACCCCTCCACTTT.

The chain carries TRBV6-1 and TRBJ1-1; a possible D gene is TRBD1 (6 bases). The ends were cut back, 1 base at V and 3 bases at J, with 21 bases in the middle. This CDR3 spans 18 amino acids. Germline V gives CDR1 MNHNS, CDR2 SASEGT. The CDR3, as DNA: TGTGCCAGCAGTGAAGGGGGGGGACATGGGCTTTGGGACACTGAAGCTTTCTTT. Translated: CASSEGGGHGLWDTEAFF.

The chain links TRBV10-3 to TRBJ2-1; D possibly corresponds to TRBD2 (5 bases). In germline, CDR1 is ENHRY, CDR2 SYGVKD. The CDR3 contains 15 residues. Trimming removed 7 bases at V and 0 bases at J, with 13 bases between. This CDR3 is CAINKERSSYNEQFF. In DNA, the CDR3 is TGTGCCATCAATAAGGAGCGGAGCTCCTACAATGAGCAGTTCTTC.

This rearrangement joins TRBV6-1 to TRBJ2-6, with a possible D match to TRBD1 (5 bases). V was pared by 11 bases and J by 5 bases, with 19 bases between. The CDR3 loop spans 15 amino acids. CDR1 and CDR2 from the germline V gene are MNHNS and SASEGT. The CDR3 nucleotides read TGTGCCCATGGGGCACGCACCCTGAGGGCCAACGTCCTGACTTTC. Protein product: CAHGARTLRANVLTF.

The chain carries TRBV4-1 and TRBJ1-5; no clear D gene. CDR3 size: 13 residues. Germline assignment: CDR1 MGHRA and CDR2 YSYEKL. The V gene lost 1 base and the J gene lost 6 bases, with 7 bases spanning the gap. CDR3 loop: CASSQVVVQPQHF. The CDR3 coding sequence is TGCGCCAGCAGCCAAGTAGTGGTTCAGCCCCAGCATTTT.

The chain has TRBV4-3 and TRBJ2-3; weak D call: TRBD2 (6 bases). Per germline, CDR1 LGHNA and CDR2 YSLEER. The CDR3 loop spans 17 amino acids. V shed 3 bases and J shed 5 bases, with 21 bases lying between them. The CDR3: CASSHDNPGSGRDTQYF. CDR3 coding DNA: TGCGCCAGCAGCCACGACAACCCGGGTAGCGGTAGAGATACGCAGTATTTT.

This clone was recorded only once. CDR3 region: CASTTRGPGANVLTF. In nucleotides, the CDR3 is TGTGCCAGCACCACGCGCGGGCCTGGGGCCAACGTCCTGACTTTC. The chain couples TRBV5-6 to TRBJ2-6; D might be TRBD2 (5 bases). Per germline, CDR1 SGHDT and CDR2 YYEEEE. The V end was cut by 6 bases, the J end by 2 bases, with 12 bases between. The CDR3 sequence is 15 residues long.

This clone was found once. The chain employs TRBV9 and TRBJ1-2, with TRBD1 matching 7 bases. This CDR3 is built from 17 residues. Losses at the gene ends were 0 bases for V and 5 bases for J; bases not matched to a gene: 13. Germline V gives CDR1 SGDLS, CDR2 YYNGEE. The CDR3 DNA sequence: TGTGCCAGCAGCGTAGAGTCATACGTAACAGGGGAATATGGCTACACCTTC. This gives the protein CASSVESYVTGEYGYTF.